The 14 T cell receptor beta chains below all came from one sample that was sequenced in a study of control samples from healthy donors and cancer patients. Sequencing used immunoSEQ multiplex PCR; TCRdb keeps in-frame clones, though not all of them. The table lists about 170,000 clones, 85% to 95% of them singletons. The sequenced sample was blood. Every receptor here comes from a woman between 18 and 29 years old in good health.

V gene TRBV18 combines with J gene TRBJ2-7; D is ambiguous. This CDR3 region has 14 residues. Trimming shortened V by 0 bases and J by 4 bases, and 10 bases separated the two germline ends. The germline CDR1 and CDR2 sequences are KGHSH and LQKENI. CDR3 coding DNA: TGTGCCAGCTCACCACCGAGCAGGAATTACGAGCAGTACTTC. It is translated as CASSPPSRNYEQYF.

As DNA, the CDR3 is TGTGCCAGTACCCCCGGGACTAGCGGTGATCTCTACAATGAGCAGTTCTTC. Amino acids: CASTPGTSGDLYNEQFF. The V and J genes are TRBV19 and TRBJ2-1, with 11 positions matching TRBD2. CDR1 LNHDA and CDR2 SQIVND come from the germline V gene (reference sequence). Unmatched junction bases numbered 11, after V lost 7 bases and J lost 3 bases. The CDR3 covers 17 residues. Looking up the rest from reference TRBV19 and TRBJ2-1 gives the full variable domain: DGGITQSPKYLFRKEGQNVTLSCEQNLNHDAMYWYRQDPGQGLRLIYYSQIVNDFQKGDIAEGYSVSREKKESFPLTVTSAQKNPTAFYLCASTPGTSGDLYNEQFFGPGTRLTVL.

This clone was seen once. The chain is built from TRBV7-2 and TRBJ1-2; D might be TRBD1 (5 bases). The CDR3 runs 15 residues. Germline values: CDR1 SGHTA, CDR2 FQGNSA. V lost 1 base to trimming and J lost 5 bases, with 14 bases between them. The CDR3 is CASSLGGPQWYGYTF. In DNA form, the CDR3 reads TGTGCCAGCAGCTTAGGGGGCCCTCAGTGGTATGGCTACACCTTC. The full variable domain, with the rest looked up from reference TRBV7-2 and TRBJ1-2, is GAGVSQSPSNKVTEKGKDVELRCDPISGHTALYWYRQSLGQGLEFLIYFQGNSAPDKSGLPSDRFSAERTGGSVSTLTIQRTQQEDSAVYLCASSLGGPQWYGYTFGSGTRLTVV.

The V gene is TRBV29-1, the J gene TRBJ1-1; no clear D gene. Trimming took 3 bases from V and 11 from J, leaving 16 bases between them. The CDR3 contains 12 residues. Germline V gene lookup returns CDR1 SQVTM and CDR2 ANQGSEA. The CDR3 spells CSVETRLLGAFF. The CDR3 nucleotides read TGCAGCGTTGAGACAAGGCTTCTCGGGGCTTTCTTT.

The chain employs TRBV5-7 and TRBJ2-5, with D perhaps matching TRBD2 (5 bases). TRBV5-7 qualifies as an ORF whose function is uncertain. V lost 1 base to trimming and J lost 5 bases, with 15 bases between them. CDR3 length: 15 amino acids. The CDR3 protein is CASSLCELVGETQYF. The CDR3 nucleotides are TGTGCCAGCAGCTTGTGTGAACTAGTTGGGGAGACCCAGTACTTC.

The chain links TRBV10-2 to TRBJ2-7; TRBD2 matches 9 bases. From germline, CDR1 is WSHSY and CDR2 SAAADI. The CDR3 spans 14 residues. The J segment lost 0 bases and the V segment lost 6 bases, leaving 3 bases of the junction unmatched. The CDR3 DNA follows: TGCGCCAGCAGGGCGGGAGGGATCTCCTACGAGCAGTACTTC. It encodes CASRAGGISYEQYF.

V and J are TRBV6-2 or TRBV6-3 and TRBJ1-2; the D gene is possibly TRBD1 (6 bases). V was trimmed by 5 bases and J by 6 bases, leaving 16 bases between them. Per the germline V gene, CDR1 is MNHEY and CDR2 is SVGEGT. There are 14 residues in the CDR3. The CDR3 DNA sequence: TGTGCCAGCAGTCTCACAGGGAGAGAGGATGGCTACACCTTC. Protein product: CASSLTGREDGYTF.

The V and J genes are TRBV5-1 and TRBJ2-7, with a weak D call TRBD2 (6 bases). The germline V gene encodes CDR1 SGHRS and CDR2 YFSETQ. Deletions cut 0 bases from V and 3 bases from J, with 13 bases between. The CDR3 contains 15 residues. CDR3 loop: CASSLDTGAVYEQYF. The CDR3 nucleotides read TGCGCCAGCAGCTTGGACACGGGAGCGGTCTACGAGCAGTACTTC.

The V gene is TRBV28, the J gene TRBJ1-5; no reliable D call. The V gene's germline CDR1 is MDHEN and CDR2 SYDVKM. CDR3 length equals 14 residues. Between the trimmed V and J ends, which lost 3 bases and 7 bases, there was a span of 13 bases. In DNA form, the CDR3 reads TGTGCCAGCAGTTTTGAGGGTATGAGCCAGCCCCAGCATTTT. Protein sequence: CASSFEGMSQPQHF.

This clone appeared once. CDR3 loop: CASSLDFLSEGLVGNTIYF. The CDR3 nucleotides read TGTGCCAGCAGCTTAGATTTCTTGTCTGAGGGATTAGTGGGAAACACCATATATTTT. J is TRBJ1-3 and V is TRBV7-9, with D unclear. Per germline, CDR1 SEHNR and CDR2 FQNEAQ (reference sequence). The CDR3 covers 19 residues. V lost 1 base, J lost 4 bases, and 23 bases lay in between.

This clone was counted a single time. The chain is built from TRBV6-6 and TRBJ2-1, with D uncertain. The germline CDR1 and CDR2 sequences are MNHNY and SVGAGI (reference sequence). This CDR3 has 14 residues. Trimming removed 7 bases from V and 4 bases from J, with 14 bases in between. The CDR3 DNA reads as TGTGCCAGCACTCTGGCAGAAGTTTACAATGAGCAGTTCTTC. Amino acids: CASTLAEVYNEQFF.

This CDR3 is CASSSTPNQPQHF. The CDR3 DNA is TGTGCCAGCAGCTCGACACCCAATCAGCCCCAGCATTTT. The chain couples TRBV7-2 to TRBJ1-5; D remains ambiguous. CDR3 length equals 13 residues. V was clipped by 4 bases and J by 3 bases, with 7 bases between them. Germline CDR1 SGHTA, CDR2 FQGNSA.

This clone was seen once. V usage is TRBV6-2 or TRBV6-3 and J usage is TRBJ2-7; tentative D call: TRBD2 (6 bases). The V and J ends lost 2 bases and 2 bases respectively, with 10 bases between them. Germline loops: CDR1 MNHEY, CDR2 SVGEGT. The CDR3 is 14 amino acids. The CDR3 region is CASSYVGGTYEQYF. The DNA for the CDR3 is TGTGCCAGCAGTTACGTCGGGGGTACCTACGAGCAGTACTTC.

The rearrangement joins TRBV6-2 or TRBV6-3 to TRBJ2-7; D is unclear. Per the germline V gene, CDR1 is MNHEY and CDR2 is SVGEGT. V dropped 2 bases and J dropped 2 bases, with 7 bases sitting between them. The CDR3 is 13 residues long. The CDR3 spells CASSYQAPYEQYF. For the CDR3, the DNA is TGTGCCAGCAGTTACCAAGCTCCCTACGAGCAGTACTTC.